This TCR beta chain appears in the sequencing data of a study of blood T cell repertoires in COVID-19. Trimming left V 6 bases short and J 3 bases short, with 11 bases between. The CDR3 is 13 residues long. Germline values: CDR1 MNHNY, CDR2 SVGAGI (reference sequence). TCRdb's table, derived via immunoSEQ multiplex PCR, lists solely in-frame clones and lacks some. The sample records about 56,000 clones, approximately 81% being singletons. The J gene is TRBJ1-2, the V gene TRBV6-6; D gene ambiguous. The source is a woman over 75 with acute or convalescent COVID-19. Source material: peripheral blood. CDR3 in DNA: TGTGCCAGCAGCTCGACACCGTACTATGGCTACACCTTC. It specifies CASSSTPYYGYTF.